The subject of this entry is one T cell receptor (beta chain). Its antigen has not been determined. Base qualities are not at hand, and no much larger clone is one base apart. The collaborating institutions used their own protocols to collect whole blood in K2EDTA tubes. For TCRbeta analysis, collaborators shipped samples in one of three forms: frozen whole blood, isolated PBMCs, or DNA extracted from either of those sample types. TCRbeta CDR3 regions were amplified from genomic DNA by means of the immunoSEQ Assay, a bias-controlled multiplex PCR. Per the authors' processing: Nucleated cell counts per sample were estimated from amplification of reference gene primers within the assay. To quantify the absolute abundance of each unique TCRbeta CDR3 rearrangement, sequence reads were collapsed and filtered. For each sample, productive Simpson clonality was calculated as the square root of Simpson's diversity index across productive rearrangements. TCRdb mirrors the immuneACCESS table, restricted to in-frame sequences. Some clones are absent from its copies; in checked studies, under half trace to an unresolved V gene, and the reason for the others is unknown. V and J calls and clone size come straight from that table; D and trimming were deduced from the DNA. The sample table contains about 340,000 clones; only one count was recorded for 65% to 85% of them. Of the sample, 3% is held by the ten largest clones.

This record comes from a study of blood T cell repertoires in COVID-19 (dated by TCRdb to about 2020). In the study overall: The collaborator samples originated in the United States, Italy and Spain and spanned the acute and convalescent phases of COVID-19. A de-identified subject ID, COVID-19 status, age in years and sex were almost always included in the sample metadata. The repertoires were released in a freely available public database meant as a resource for research on the immune response to SARS-CoV-2. The samples were drawn from two sources: the first 160 participants of the ongoing ImmuneRACE study, and over 1,000 subjects contributed by 6 global collaborators. The dataset comprised deeply sampled blood TCRbeta repertoires from subjects exposed to, actively infected with, or recovered from COVID-19. The material from the prospective study consisted of cDNA or gDNA derived from T cells, B-cell-depleted T cells, or PBMCs. HLA class I and class II types, where available, came from metadata supplied by the sample provider rather than from assay-based typing.

The junction carries 15 bases between V and J, which are trimmed by 2 bases and 7 bases respectively. The germline V gene sets CDR1 to LGHNA and CDR2 to YSLEER. The CDR3, cysteine through phenylalanine, is 16 amino acids long. The read is trimmed to its CDR3 DNA, 48 bases read in frame from base 1. What the research found in general, with its limitations: The amount of clinical and demographic metadata varied by source and participant and was provided uncurated.

The source is a man under 40 with active or convalescent COVID-19. The chain is assembled from TRBV4-3 and TRBJ1-6; TRBD1 is a possible D gene, resting on 6 matching bases. Sequences were obtained from peripheral blood. The nucleotide sequence reads TGCGCCAGCAGCCAAAGATGGCAGGGGCCCAATTCACCCCTCCACTTT. Translation gives CASSQRWQGPNSPLHF.